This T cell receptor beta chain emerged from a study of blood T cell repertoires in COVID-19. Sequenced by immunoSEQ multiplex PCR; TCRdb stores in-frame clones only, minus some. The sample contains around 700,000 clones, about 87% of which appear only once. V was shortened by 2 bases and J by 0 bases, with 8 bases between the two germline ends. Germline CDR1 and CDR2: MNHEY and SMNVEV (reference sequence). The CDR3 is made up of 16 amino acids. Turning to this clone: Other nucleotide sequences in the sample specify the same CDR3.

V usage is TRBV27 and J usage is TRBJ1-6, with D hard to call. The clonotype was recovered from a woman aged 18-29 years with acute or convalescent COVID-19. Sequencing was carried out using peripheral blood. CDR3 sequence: CASSLSRFSYNSPLHF. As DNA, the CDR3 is TGTGCCAGCAGTTTAAGCCGGTTCTCCTATAATTCACCCCTCCACTTT.